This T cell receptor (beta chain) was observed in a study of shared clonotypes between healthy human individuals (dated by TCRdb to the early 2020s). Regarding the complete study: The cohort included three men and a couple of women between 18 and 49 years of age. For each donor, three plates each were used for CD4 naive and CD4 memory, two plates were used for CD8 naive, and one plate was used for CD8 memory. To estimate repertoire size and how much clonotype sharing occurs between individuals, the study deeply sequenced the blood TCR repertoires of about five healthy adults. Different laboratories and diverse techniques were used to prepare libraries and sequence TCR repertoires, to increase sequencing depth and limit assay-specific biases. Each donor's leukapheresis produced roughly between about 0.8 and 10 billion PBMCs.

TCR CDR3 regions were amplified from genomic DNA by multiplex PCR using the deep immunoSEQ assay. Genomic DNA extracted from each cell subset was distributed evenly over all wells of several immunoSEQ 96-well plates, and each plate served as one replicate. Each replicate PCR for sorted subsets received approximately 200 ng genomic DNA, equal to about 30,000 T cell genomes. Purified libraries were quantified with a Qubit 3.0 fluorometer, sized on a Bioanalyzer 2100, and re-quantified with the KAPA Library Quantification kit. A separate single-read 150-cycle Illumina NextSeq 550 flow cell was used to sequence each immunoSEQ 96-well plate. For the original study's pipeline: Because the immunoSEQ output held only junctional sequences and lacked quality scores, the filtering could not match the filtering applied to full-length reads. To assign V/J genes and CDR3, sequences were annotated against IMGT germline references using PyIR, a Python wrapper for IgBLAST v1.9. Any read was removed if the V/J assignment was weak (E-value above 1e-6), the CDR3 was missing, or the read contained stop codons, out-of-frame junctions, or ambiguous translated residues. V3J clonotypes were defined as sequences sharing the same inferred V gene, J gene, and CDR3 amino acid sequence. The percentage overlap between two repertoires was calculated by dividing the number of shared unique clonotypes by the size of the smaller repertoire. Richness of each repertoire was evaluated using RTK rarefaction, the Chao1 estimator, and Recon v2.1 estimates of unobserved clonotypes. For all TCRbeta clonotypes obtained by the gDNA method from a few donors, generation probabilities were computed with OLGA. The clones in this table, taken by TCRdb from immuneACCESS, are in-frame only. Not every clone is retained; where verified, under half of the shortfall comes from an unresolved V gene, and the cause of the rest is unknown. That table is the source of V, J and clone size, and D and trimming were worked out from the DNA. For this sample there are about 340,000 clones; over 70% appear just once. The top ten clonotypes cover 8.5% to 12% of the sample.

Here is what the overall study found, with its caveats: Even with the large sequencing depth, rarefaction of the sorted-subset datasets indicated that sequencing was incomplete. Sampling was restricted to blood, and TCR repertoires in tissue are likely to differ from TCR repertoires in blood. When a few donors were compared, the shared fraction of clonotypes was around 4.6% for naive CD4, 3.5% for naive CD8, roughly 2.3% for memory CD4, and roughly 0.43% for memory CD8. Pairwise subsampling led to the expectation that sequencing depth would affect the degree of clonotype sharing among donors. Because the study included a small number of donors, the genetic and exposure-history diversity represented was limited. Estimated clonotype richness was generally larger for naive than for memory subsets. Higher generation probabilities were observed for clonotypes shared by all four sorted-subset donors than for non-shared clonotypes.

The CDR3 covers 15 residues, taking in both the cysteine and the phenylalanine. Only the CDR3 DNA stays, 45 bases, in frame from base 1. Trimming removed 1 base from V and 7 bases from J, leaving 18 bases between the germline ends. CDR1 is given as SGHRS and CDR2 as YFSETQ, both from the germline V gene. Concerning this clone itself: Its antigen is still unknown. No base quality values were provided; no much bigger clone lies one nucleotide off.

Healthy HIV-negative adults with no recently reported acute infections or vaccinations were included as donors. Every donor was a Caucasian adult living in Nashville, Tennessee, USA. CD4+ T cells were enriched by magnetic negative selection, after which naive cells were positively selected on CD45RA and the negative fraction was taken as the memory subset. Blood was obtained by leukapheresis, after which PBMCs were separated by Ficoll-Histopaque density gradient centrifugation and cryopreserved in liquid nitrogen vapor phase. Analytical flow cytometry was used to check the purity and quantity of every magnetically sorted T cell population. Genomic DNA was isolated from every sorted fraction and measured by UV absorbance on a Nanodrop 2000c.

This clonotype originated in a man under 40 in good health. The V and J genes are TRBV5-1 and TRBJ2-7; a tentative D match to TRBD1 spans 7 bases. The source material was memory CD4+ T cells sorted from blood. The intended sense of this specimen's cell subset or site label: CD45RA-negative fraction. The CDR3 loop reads CASSLRTGQSGEQYF. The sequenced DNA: TGCGCCAGCAGCTTGAGGACAGGCCAAAGCGGGGAGCAGTACTTC.